The T cell receptor (beta chain) described here comes from a study of shared clonotypes between healthy human individuals. The donors were adults (healthy and HIV-negative) with no recent acute infections or vaccinations. The germline V and J ends were trimmed by 4 bases and 2 bases, with 19 bases remaining between them. Per the germline V gene, CDR1 is SGHNT and CDR2 is YYREEE (reference sequence). The CDR3 length is 16 residues. Study outcomes and limitations: Among a handful of donors, about 5% of naive CD4 clonotypes were found in common. Naive subsets typically showed greater estimated richness than memory subsets. At large depth, rarefaction still showed sorted-subset sequencing to be incomplete.

Points on this clone: Its antigen is unknown.

The data were produced by immunoSEQ multiplex PCR, yet TCRdb's version contains in-frame clones alone and is incomplete. Of approximately 2.3 million clones listed, 93% were seen once; the top ten hold under 0.45%. The specimen was naive CD4+ T cells from PBMCs. Specified subset: CD45RA+ positively selected. This chain links TRBV5-4 with TRBJ2-7, with D perhaps matching TRBD2 (5 bases). This receptor was taken from a man aged 18 to 29 in good health. Some clones in this sample may be carry-over from other donors' samples. This chain's CDR3 is CASSPAPGKHPYEQYF. The CDR3 coding sequence is TGTGCCAGCAGCCCCGCCCCCGGGAAACATCCCTACGAGCAGTACTTC.